This T cell receptor (beta chain) emerged from a study of CD8 T cells in Susac syndrome. With random hexamers, roughly 0.45 to 1 ug RNA was reverse transcribed. The authors amplified TCR beta CDR3 across 54 Vbeta and 13 Jbeta using immunoSEQ multiplex PCR. Via MiXCR, TCRdb re-called the immunoSEQ multiplex PCR reads, giving one row per CDR3 protein. The repertoire holds some 110,000 distinct CDR3 sequences, with over 95% as singletons. Losses at the gene ends were 7 bases for V and 10 bases for J; bases not matched to a gene: 6. The germline V gene encodes CDR1 SEHNR and CDR2 FQNEAQ (reference sequence). The CDR3 is made up of 13 amino acids.

This chain joins TRBV7-9 and TRBJ2-1, with 11 positions matching TRBD2. The sequenced sample was CD4+ T cells from PBMCs. The source of this sequence is a human donor with Susac syndrome. The CDR3 nucleotides read TGTGCCAGCATACAGACTAGCGGGACGGAGCAGTTCTTC. The encoded protein is CASIQTSGTEQFF.